The subject of this entry is one TCR beta chain. This clone turned up a few times. This clone's antigen is unknown. No base quality information exists; no much larger clone differs at one position. This sample is part of a study of Ad26.COV2.S vaccination and SARS-CoV-2 variants (dated by TCRdb to the early 2020s). For context, the study as a whole: Donors in the vaccine arm were drawn from COV1001, a multicentre, randomized, double-blind, placebo-controlled phase I-IIa trial testing Ad26.COV2.S in healthy adults. Trial participants were randomized into five groups of five, in which low-dose or high-dose Ad26.COV2.S was given once or twice, or placebo was given on both occasions. The TCR-sequenced set comprised about 32 samples: 19 Ad26.COV2.S vaccine recipients, 5 placebo recipients and 8 SARS-CoV-2 convalescent individuals. Investigators remained blinded to trial group allocation during experiments and outcome assessment. Ad26.COV2.S was administered intramuscularly at 5 x 10^10 or 1 x 10^11 viral particles, either as a single shot or as two shots given 56 days apart. The specificity and breadth of SARS-CoV-2-reactive T cell receptors after Ad26.COV2.S vaccination were assessed by TCRbeta repertoire sequencing. Overall study outcomes, separate from this receptor: The authors noted that the TCR breadth and depth analyses may have underestimated total T cell responses. Ad26.COV2.S recipients had higher spike-specific TCR breadth than placebo recipients (P = 0.0014). Comparable non-spike TCR breadth was observed between vaccine and placebo recipients, consistent with only spike being contained in the vaccine. The study lacked the statistical power to compare responses across vaccine doses or regimens. After vaccination, substantial breadth of spike-specific CD8+ and CD4+ T cell responses was reported.

The immunoSEQ Assay was the method used to sequence TCRbeta CDR3 regions. After extraction, genomic DNA underwent amplification by bias-controlled multiplex PCR, followed by high-throughput sequencing. As for how the authors treated the data: Collapsing and filtering of sequences were performed to quantify the absolute abundance of each unique TCRbeta CDR3 region. T cell fraction was estimated by normalizing TCRbeta template counts to usable DNA, with usable DNA measured through amplification of reference genes found in all nucleated cells. Repertoire TCRs were annotated as SARS-CoV-2-specific when V gene, CDR3 amino acid sequence and J gene were exactly matched to a known reactive TCR set. The reference SARS-CoV-2 TCR set was derived from MIRA and filtered for enrichment in COVID-19-positive ImmuneCODE repertoires, a step that removed public or cross-reactive TCRs. Based on the MIRA antigens, annotated TCRs were further analysed at the level of specific ORF or position within ORF. Breadth was defined as annotated unique rearrangements over total unique productive rearrangements; depth was the summed frequency of those rearrangements. TCR breadth was compared between groups using two-sided Wilcoxon rank-sum tests. TCRdb stores this immuneACCESS table with in-frame sequences only. Part of the clones is absent; in the studies checked, under half of the shortfall reflects unresolved V genes, and no reason is known for the rest. V, J and clone size are taken as reported in that table, and D and trimming were inferred from the DNA itself. The sample table holds about 440,000 clones, of which around 88% were seen once. Of the sample, around 13% falls within the top ten clones.

The treatment or condition label of this sample denotes: about 20 received Ad26.COV2.S at low or high dose, single or two shots; about five received placebo; per-sample allocation not given. Repertoires of vaccine and placebo recipients were sequenced from samples collected on day 63 after the first injection. Cohort 1b enrolled roughly 25 adults aged 18-55 years at a single site in Boston, USA, between 29 July and 7 August 2020. Ad26.COV2.S consisted of a replication-incompetent adenovirus type 26 vector by which a prefusion-stabilized SARS-CoV-2 spike protein from the original Wuhan strain was expressed. Including the terminal cysteine and phenylalanine, the CDR3 comprises 16 residues. Of the read, only the CDR3 DNA is kept; its 48 bases are in frame from base 1. V was cut back by 8 bases and J by 4 bases, leaving a gap of 21 bases between them. Per the germline V gene (reference sequence), LNHDA is the CDR1 and SQIVND is the CDR2.

Recombination linked TRBV19 to TRBJ1-5; D gene: possibly TRBD1, on 5 matching bases. Sequencing was performed on peripheral blood, taken in a trial of Ad26.COV2.S vaccine versus placebo. The receptor's source is a person between 18 and 65 years old who received the Ad26.COV2.S COVID-19 vaccine or a placebo. The nucleotides are TGTGCCAGTTCTCCCAAGGACCGGGGGGGAAATCAGCCCCAGCATTTT. This is translated as CASSPKDRGGNQPQHF.